This T cell receptor (beta chain) was sequenced for a study of shared clonotypes between healthy human individuals. The ends were cut back, 3 bases at V and 2 bases at J, with 11 bases in the middle. There are 15 residues in the CDR3. The germline CDR1 and CDR2 sequences are LNHDA and SQIVND (reference sequence). Assay: immunoSEQ multiplex PCR; the TCRdb copy retains only in-frame clones and omits some. The sample records 950,000 to 1,100,000 clones, around four fifths being singletons. The specimen sequenced was memory CD4+ T cells sorted from blood. Subset in this sample: CD45RA-negative fraction. This clonotype was obtained from a man aged 18 to 29 in good health. This chain links TRBV19 with TRBJ1-5; D is undetermined. CDR3 nucleotides: TGTGCCAGTAGTATGGCGCTTTGGGGCAATCAGCCCCAGCATTTT. Translating it yields CASSMALWGNQPQHF.